This T cell receptor (beta chain) was observed in a study of control samples from healthy donors and cancer patients (TCRdb year 2020). Libraries were built with the immunoSEQ multiplex PCR assay. TCRdb mirrors the immuneACCESS table, restricted to in-frame sequences. Some clones are absent from its copies; in checked studies, under half trace to an unresolved V gene, and the reason for the others is unknown. The table for this sample lists about 84,000 clones; 65% to 90% of them were counted only once. The ten largest make up 11% of the sample. Remarks on this clone: No antigen is known for it. Nothing much larger sits one base from this clone, and base qualities are not available.

The specimen was PBMCs. This receptor was obtained from a man aged 55-75 years with head and neck cancer.

Here the CDR3 is given as CASSSGAWEWPSAFF. At the DNA level, the sequence is TGTGCCAGCAGCTCCGGGGCGTGGGAGTGGCCTTCAGCTTTCTTT. The chain is encoded by TRBV7-8 joined to TRBJ1-1, and the D gene may be TRBD1, 5 bases matching. Sequences SGHVS (CDR1) and FQNEAQ (CDR2) are obtained from the germline V gene. The CDR3 contains 15 residues, cysteine and phenylalanine counted. Only the CDR3 region is kept as DNA, spanning 45 bases read in frame from base 1. Trimming costs V 4 bases and J 10 bases, and their ends lie 22 bases apart. With the portions outside the CDR3 filled from the reference TRBV7-8 and TRBJ1-1 genes, the complete variable region becomes GAGVSQSPRYKVAKRGQDVALRCDPISGHVSLFWYQQALGQGPEFLTYFQNEAQLDKSGLPSDRFFAERPEGSVSTLKIQRTQQEDSAVYLCASSSGAWEWPSAFFGQGTRLTVV.